A selection of T cell receptor beta chains follows, all from one sample in a study of T cell repertoires in cytomegalovirus infection. These receptors are not linked to any known antigen. TCRdb fed the reads into MiXCR, producing one record per CDR3 protein. In the table there are around 900,000 distinct CDR3 sequences, roughly a third of which are singletons. The sample in question was cultured CD8+ T cells from PBMCs, obtained from culture after CMV antigen stimulation. The receptors come from a human donor in good health (CMV status not recorded). Some clones in this sample may be carry-over from other donors' samples. Both conserved end residues are part of each CDR3. D genes are given only for firm matches. The size entry is marked missing in some rows and otherwise reads once, few, many or a size class.

>TRBV19|TRBJ2-2|medium-sized|TRBD1
TGTGCCAGTAGTACGACGGACAGGATAACCGGGGAGCTGTTTTTT
CASSTTDRITGELFF
>TRBV5-1|TRBJ1-1|NA|NA
TGCGCCAGCAGCTTGAGGACAGATGAAGCTTTCTTT
CASSLRTDEAFF
>TRBV27|TRBJ1-2|NA|NA
TGTGCCAGCAGTCTACGCGGCGGACCACACGGCTTCACCTTC
CASSLRGGPHGFTF
>TRBV29-1|TRBJ2-6|NA|NA
TGCAGCGTTCAGTTCTCTGGGGCCAACGTCCTGACTTTC
CSVQFSGANVLTF
>TRBV6-5|TRBJ2-5|few|NA
TGTGCCAGCAGTCCCGGGAGCTACCAAGAGACCCAGTACTTC
CASSPGSYQETQYF
>TRBV6-5|TRBJ1-1|NA|NA
TGTGCCAGCAGTCTGGACAGAAGAGGAGTGGGGACTGAAGCTTTCTTT
CASSLDRRGVGTEAFF
>TRBV11-2|TRBJ2-3|NA|NA
TGTGCCAGCAGCCCGGGGGACACCTCCCCCGCTGATACGCAGTATTTT
CASSPGDTSPADTQYF
>TRBV27|TRBJ2-1|few|TRBD2
TGTGCCAGCAGTTTTGGACTAGCGGGGAACAATGAGCAGTTCTTC
CASSFGLAGNNEQFF
>TRBV6-6|TRBJ1-3|NA|NA
TGTGCCAGCAGTTATACGTCCACCTCTGGAAACACCATATATTTT
CASSYTSTSGNTIYF
>TRBV29-1|TRBJ1-2|NA|NA
TGCAGCGTCGCGGGAGGCGGGGGGGCCGGAGGCTACACCTTC
CSVAGGGGAGGYTF
>TRBV7-8|TRBJ1-1|few|NA
TGTGCCAGCAGCTTAGTATCCCGGGAGGCCACTGAAGCTTTCTTT
CASSLVSREATEAFF
>TRBV27|TRBJ2-3|NA|NA
TGTGCCAGCAGTCCACACAGGGGAGGCGCAGATACGCAGTATTTT
CASSPHRGGADTQYF
>TRBV6-5|TRBJ2-5|many|NA
TGTGCCAGCAGTTACTCGAATGGACCCCTTCTTGTAGAGACCCAGTACTTC
CASSYSNGPLLVETQYF
>TRBV12-3/TRBV12-4|TRBJ2-1|few|NA
TGTGCCAGCAGTTTTAGGGCCCATGTGTGGCCGTCCGGGGATGAGCAGTTCTTC
CASSFRAHVWPSGDEQFF
>TRBV27|TRBJ1-5|few|NA
TGTGCCAGCATGACGAGGGGGGGCCGGAATCAGCCCCAGCATTTT
CASMTRGGRNQPQHF
>TRBV5-1|TRBJ1-1|NA|TRBD1
TGCGCCAGCAGCTTGTGGGGACAGGGGGATTTGATGAACACTGAAGCTTTCTTT
CASSLWGQGDLMNTEAFF
>TRBV27|TRBJ1-1|NA|NA
TGTGCCAGCAGTTTATCGGTCACGATGAACACTGAAGCTTTCTTT
CASSLSVTMNTEAFF
>TRBV5-6|TRBJ1-1|NA|NA
TGTGCCAGCAGCTCCAAAACGGGATCCGGACTTTTCTGGAACACTGAAGCTTTCTTT
CASSSKTGSGLFWNTEAFF
>TRBV19|TRBJ2-5|NA|NA
TGTGCCAGTAGTATAGACCCGACGTGGGAGGCAGAGACCCAGTACTTC
CASSIDPTWEAETQYF
>TRBV7-9|TRBJ2-3|few|NA
TGTGCCAGCAGCTTAAAACTCACGTCAGATACGCAGTATTTT
CASSLKLTSDTQYF
>TRBV7-9|TRBJ1-3|NA|TRBD1
TGTGCCAGCAAGACAGGGATGCTGTCATCTGGAAACACCATATATTTT
CASKTGMLSSGNTIYF
>TRBV6-1|TRBJ2-7|NA|NA
TGTGCCAGCAGTTATCTGGGACCGAACTACGAGCAGTACTTC
CASSYLGPNYEQYF
>TRBV6-5|TRBJ1-2|few|NA
TGTGCCAGCAGCTCATACCGGGACTCTGTTAACTATGGCTACACCTTC
CASSSYRDSVNYGYTF
>TRBV10-3|TRBJ2-6|NA|TRBD2
TGTGCCATTCTAGCGGCGATCTCTGGGGCCAACGTCCTGACTTTC
CAILAAISGANVLTF
>TRBV5-4|TRBJ1-2|NA|NA
TGTGCCAGCAGCTCCGCAACGCGAGGGCCTAACTATGGCTACACCTTC
CASSSATRGPNYGYTF
>TRBV2|TRBJ2-3|few|NA
TGTGCCAGCAGAGGGGTAGGGATTCCTAGCACAGATACGCAGTATTTT
CASRGVGIPSTDTQYF
>TRBV6-2/TRBV6-3|TRBJ2-1|few|TRBD2
TGTGCCAGCAGTTTTCTAGCGGACTCCTACAATGAGCAGTTCTTC
CASSFLADSYNEQFF
>TRBV27|TRBJ2-3|NA|NA
TGTGCCAGCAGTTTCGGTTTCAGGGAACCCTTTGGGTCTACGCAGTATTTT
CASSFGFREPFGSTQYF
>TRBV5-1|TRBJ2-1|few|NA
TGCGCCAGCAGCGCTTACGGGGACTCCTACAATGAGCAGTTCTTC
CASSAYGDSYNEQFF
>TRBV15|TRBJ1-6|NA|NA
TGTGCCACCAGCAGAGAAGAGGGGGATGATTTATCACCCCTCCACTTT
CATSREEGDDLSPLHF
>TRBV7-6|TRBJ1-3|NA|TRBD1
TGTGCCAGCAGCTTGGGACAGGGACCTGGAAACACCATATATTTT
CASSLGQGPGNTIYF
>TRBV19|TRBJ2-1|few|NA
TGTGCCACCCTCAGTCGTAGAAATGAGCAGTTCTTC
CATLSRRNEQFF
>TRBV27|TRBJ2-1|NA|NA
TGTGCCAGCAGTAATGTGCAGGTTTACAATGAGCAGTTCTTC
CASSNVQVYNEQFF
>TRBV29-1|TRBJ2-4|few|TRBD1
TGCAGCGTCGAAAAAACAGGGGGCGGAGGAGACATTCAGTACTTC
CSVEKTGGGGDIQYF
>TRBV7-6|TRBJ2-1|NA|NA
TGTGCCAGCAGCTACCAGGGGGGGGCCACCGATGAGCAGTTCTTC
CASSYQGGATDEQFF
>TRBV6-2/TRBV6-3|TRBJ1-1|NA|NA
TGTGCCAGCAGTCAGTCCTCTCTCCTGAACACTGAAGCTTTCTTT
CASSQSSLLNTEAFF
>TRBV24-1|TRBJ2-3|NA|TRBD2
TGTGCCACCAGTGATCCAGGACTAGCGGGGGAGATCACAGATACGCAGTATTTT
CATSDPGLAGEITDTQYF
>TRBV12-3/TRBV12-4|TRBJ2-3|many|NA
TGTGCCAGCAGTTTCGCGACTACTATAGATACGCAGTATTTT
CASSFATTIDTQYF